This TCR beta chain was profiled in a study of Graves' ophthalmopathy and Graves' hyperthyroidism. Study-wide findings and caveats: Among thyroid clonotypes expanded above 0.001 frequency, most also appeared in blood.

V was clipped by 7 bases and J by 2 bases, with 21 bases between them. Germline CDR1 SQVTM, CDR2 ANQGSEA. The CDR3 length is 16 residues. Amplified material comprised TCR beta CDR3 regions derived from RNA transcripts. HTBI primers primed a first-round RT-PCR, and a second-round multiplex PCR followed. One entry per CDR3 protein results from TCRdb running MiXCR on the multiplex PCR reads. The table lists more than 550,000 distinct CDR3 sequences, under 50% of them singletons. This clonotype was observed at least ten times. Its antigen is not identified. The rearrangement joins TRBV29-1 to TRBJ1-5; a weak D match, TRBD1 (5 bases). The sample consisted of peripheral blood. This TCR was sampled from an adult man with Graves' ophthalmopathy. The CDR3 DNA sequence: TGCAGCGCCTCCGGGGACGGGTCTGCCGGCAATCAGCCCCAGCATTTT. This sequence encodes CSASGDGSAGNQPQHF.